This T cell receptor beta chain was obtained from a study of OX40 agonist ivuxolimab in advanced cancers. Only in-frame clones appear in the TCRdb table, and some are missing; sequencing was by immunoSEQ multiplex PCR. The sample has some 60,000 clones; about 90% are singletons. V was pared by 4 bases and J by 4 bases, with 17 bases between. This CDR3 is 15 amino acids long. Germline CDR1 SGHRS, CDR2 YFSETQ. This specimen was CD4+ or CD8+ T cells sorted from blood, taken in a trial of the OX40 agonist ivuxolimab. The chain is built from TRBV5-1 and TRBJ2-5; possibly TRBD1 for D (5 bases). This receptor was identified in an adult with an advanced solid tumor such as melanoma, head and neck, liver or kidney cancer. CDR3 in amino acids: CASSAQLSGSETQYF. The CDR3 bases are TGCGCCAGCAGCGCCCAGTTGTCAGGGTCAGAGACCCAGTACTTC.